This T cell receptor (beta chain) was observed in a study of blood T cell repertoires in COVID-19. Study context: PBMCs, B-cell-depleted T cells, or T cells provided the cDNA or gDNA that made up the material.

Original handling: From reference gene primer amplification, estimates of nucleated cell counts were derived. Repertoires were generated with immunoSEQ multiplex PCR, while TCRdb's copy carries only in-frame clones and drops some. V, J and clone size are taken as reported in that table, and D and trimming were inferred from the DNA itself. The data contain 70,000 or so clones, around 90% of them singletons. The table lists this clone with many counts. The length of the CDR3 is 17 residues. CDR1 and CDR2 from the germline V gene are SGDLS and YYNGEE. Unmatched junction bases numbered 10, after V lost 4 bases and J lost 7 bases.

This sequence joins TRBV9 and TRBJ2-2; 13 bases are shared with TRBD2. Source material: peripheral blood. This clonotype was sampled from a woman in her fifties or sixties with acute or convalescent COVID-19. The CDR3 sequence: CASSFSGLAGINGELFF. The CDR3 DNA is TGTGCCAGCAGCTTTTCGGGACTAGCGGGGATTAACGGGGAGCTGTTTTTT.